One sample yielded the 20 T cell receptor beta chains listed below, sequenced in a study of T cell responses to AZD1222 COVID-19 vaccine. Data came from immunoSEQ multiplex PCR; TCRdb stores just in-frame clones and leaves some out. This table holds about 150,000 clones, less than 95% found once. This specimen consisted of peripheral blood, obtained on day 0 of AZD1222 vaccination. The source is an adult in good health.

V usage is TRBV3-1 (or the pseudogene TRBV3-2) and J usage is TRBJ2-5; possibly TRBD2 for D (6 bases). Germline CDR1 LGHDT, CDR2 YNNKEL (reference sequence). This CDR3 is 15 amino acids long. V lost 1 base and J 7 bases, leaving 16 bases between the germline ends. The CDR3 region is CASSQGGGEGWTQYF. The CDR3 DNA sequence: TGTGCCAGCAGCCAAGGTGGAGGGGAAGGTTGGACCCAGTACTTC.

The DNA of the CDR3 is TGTGCCAGCAGTCGTTCGGACGGTCAGGAGACCCAGTACTTC. This gives the protein CASSRSDGQETQYF. This sequence joins TRBV28 and TRBJ2-5, with D unresolved. The CDR3 contains 14 residues. Germline V gene lookup returns CDR1 MDHEN and CDR2 SYDVKM. With 5 bases removed from V and 5 bases from J, the gap between germline ends came to 15 bases.

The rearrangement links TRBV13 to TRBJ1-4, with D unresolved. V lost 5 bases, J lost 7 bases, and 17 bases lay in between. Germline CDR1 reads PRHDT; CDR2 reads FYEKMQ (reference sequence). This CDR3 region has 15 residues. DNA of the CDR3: TGTGCCAGCAGCACGGCCGGGATTTTTCCTGAAAAACTGTTTTTT. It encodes CASSTAGIFPEKLFF.

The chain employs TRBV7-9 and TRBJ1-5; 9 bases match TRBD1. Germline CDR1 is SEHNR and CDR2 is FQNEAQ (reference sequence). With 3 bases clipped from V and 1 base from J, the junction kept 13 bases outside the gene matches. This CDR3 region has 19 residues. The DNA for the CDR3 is TGTGCCAGCAGCTTCTCCCCCGGGACAGGGACATTAAGCAATCAGCCCCAGCATTTT. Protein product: CASSFSPGTGTLSNQPQHF.

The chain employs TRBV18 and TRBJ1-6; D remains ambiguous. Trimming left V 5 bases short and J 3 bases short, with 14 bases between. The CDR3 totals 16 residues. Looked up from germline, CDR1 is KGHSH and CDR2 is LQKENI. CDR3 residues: CASSSSLQFYNSPLHF. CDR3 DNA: TGTGCCAGCTCATCGTCGCTACAGTTCTATAATTCACCCCTCCACTTT.

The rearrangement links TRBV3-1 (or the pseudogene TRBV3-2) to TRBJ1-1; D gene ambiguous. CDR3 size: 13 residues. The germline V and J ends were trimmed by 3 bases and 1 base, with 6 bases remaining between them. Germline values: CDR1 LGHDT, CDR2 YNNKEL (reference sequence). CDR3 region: CASSHLENTEAFF. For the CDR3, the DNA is TGTGCCAGCAGCCACCTGGAGAACACTGAAGCTTTCTTT.

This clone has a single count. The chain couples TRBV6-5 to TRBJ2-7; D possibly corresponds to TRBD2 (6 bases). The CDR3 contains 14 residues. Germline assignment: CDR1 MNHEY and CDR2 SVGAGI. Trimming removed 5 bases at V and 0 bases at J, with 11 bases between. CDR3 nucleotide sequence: TGTGCCAGCAGTCGTAGCGGTGACTCCTACGAGCAGTACTTC. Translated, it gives CASSRSGDSYEQYF.

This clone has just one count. For the CDR3, the DNA is TGTGCCAGCAGCTCCTCGGGACAGGGATTCTCTGGAAACACCATATATTTT. The encoded protein is CASSSSGQGFSGNTIYF. The V and J genes are TRBV7-9 and TRBJ1-3; TRBD1 agrees at 9 bases. The germline CDR1 and CDR2 sequences are SEHNR and FQNEAQ (reference sequence). CDR3 length: 17 residues. Germline trimming cut 4 bases from V and 0 bases from J; bases unmatched to any gene: 7.

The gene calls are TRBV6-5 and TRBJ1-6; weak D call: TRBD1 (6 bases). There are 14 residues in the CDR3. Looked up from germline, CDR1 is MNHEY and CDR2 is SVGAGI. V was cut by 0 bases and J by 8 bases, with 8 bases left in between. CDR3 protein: CASSYSDSYSPLHF. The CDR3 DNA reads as TGTGCCAGCAGTTACTCGGACAGTTATTCACCCCTCCACTTT.

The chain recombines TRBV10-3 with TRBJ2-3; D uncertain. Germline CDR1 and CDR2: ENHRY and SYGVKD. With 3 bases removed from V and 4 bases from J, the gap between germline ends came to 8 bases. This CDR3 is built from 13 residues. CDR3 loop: CAISDPTSDTQYF. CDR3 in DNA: TGTGCCATCAGTGATCCGACGTCAGATACGCAGTATTTT.

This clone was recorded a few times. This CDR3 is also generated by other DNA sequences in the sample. In DNA, the CDR3 is TGCGCCAGCAGCTTGGACGGCGGGTCCTACAATGAGCAGTTCTTC. This gives the protein CASSLDGGSYNEQFF. This chain links TRBV5-1 with TRBJ2-1, with D possibly being TRBD2 (5 bases). The CDR3 is 15 amino acids. The germline gives CDR1 SGHRS, CDR2 YFSETQ. V lost 0 bases and J 1 base, leaving 8 bases between the germline ends.

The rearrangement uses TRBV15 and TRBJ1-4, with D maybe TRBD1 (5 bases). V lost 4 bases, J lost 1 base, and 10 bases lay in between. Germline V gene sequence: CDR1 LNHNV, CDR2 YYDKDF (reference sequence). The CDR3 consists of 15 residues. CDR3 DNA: TGTGCCACCAGCAACGCAGGGCGAACTAATGAAAAACTGTTTTTT. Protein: CATSNAGRTNEKLFF.

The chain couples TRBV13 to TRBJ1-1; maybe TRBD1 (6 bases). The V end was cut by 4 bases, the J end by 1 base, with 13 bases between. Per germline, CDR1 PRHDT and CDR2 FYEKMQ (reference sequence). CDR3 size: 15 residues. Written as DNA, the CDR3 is TGTGCCAGCAGCTCGACAGGCAGGGGGAACACTGAAGCTTTCTTT. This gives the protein CASSSTGRGNTEAFF.

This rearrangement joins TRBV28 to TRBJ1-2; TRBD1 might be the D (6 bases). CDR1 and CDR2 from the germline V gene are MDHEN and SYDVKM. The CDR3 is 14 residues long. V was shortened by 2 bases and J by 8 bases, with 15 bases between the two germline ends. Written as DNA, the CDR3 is TGTGCCAGCAGTTTAGAAGGGGGGCTGGGGGGCTACACCTTC. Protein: CASSLEGGLGGYTF.

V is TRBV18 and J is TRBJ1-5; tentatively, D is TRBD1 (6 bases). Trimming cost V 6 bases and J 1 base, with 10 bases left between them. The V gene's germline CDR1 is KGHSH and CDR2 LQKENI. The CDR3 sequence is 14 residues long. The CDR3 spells CASSSTGSNQPQHF. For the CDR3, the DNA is TGTGCCAGCTCGTCAACAGGGAGCAATCAGCCCCAGCATTTT.

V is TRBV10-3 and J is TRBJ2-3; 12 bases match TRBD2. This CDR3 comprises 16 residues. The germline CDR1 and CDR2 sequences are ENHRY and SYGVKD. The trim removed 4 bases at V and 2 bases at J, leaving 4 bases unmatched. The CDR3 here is CAISGTSGKHTDTQYF. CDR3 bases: TGTGCCATCAGTGGGACTAGCGGGAAACACACAGATACGCAGTATTTT.

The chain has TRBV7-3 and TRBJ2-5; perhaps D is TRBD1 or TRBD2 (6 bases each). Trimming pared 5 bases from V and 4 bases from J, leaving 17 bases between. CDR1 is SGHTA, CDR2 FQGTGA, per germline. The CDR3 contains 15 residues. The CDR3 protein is CASSPQQGGTETQYF. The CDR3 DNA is TGTGCCAGCAGCCCCCAACAGGGAGGCACAGAGACCCAGTACTTC. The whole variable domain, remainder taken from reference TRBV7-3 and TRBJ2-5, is GAGVSQTPSNKVTEKGKYVELRCDPISGHTALYWYRQSLGQGPEFLIYFQGTGAADDSGLPNDRFFAVRPEGSVSTLKIQRTERGDSAVYLCASSPQQGGTETQYFGPGTRLLVL.

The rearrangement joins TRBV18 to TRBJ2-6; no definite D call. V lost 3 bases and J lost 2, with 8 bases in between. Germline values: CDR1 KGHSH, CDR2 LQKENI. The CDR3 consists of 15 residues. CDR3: CASSPPVPGANVLTF. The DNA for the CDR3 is TGTGCCAGCTCACCTCCAGTTCCTGGGGCCAACGTCCTGACTTTC.

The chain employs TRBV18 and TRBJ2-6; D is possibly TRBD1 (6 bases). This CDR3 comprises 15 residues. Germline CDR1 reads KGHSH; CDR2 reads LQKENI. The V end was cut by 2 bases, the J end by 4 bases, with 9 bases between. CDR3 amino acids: CASSPRQEGANVLTF. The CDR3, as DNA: TGTGCCAGCTCACCAAGACAGGAGGGGGCCAACGTCCTGACTTTC. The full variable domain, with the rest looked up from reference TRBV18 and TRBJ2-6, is NAGVMQNPRHLVRRRGQEARLRCSPMKGHSHVYWYRQLPEEGLKFMVYLQKENIIDESGMPKERFSAEFPKEGPSILRIQQVVRGDSAAYFCASSPRQEGANVLTFGAGSRLTVL.

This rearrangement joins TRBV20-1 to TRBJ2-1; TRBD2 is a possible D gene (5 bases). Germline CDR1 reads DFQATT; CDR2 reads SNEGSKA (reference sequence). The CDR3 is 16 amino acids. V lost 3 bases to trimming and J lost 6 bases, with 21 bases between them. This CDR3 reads CSASHSRAGRSNEQFF. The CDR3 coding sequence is TGCAGTGCTAGTCACTCCCGGGCGGGCCGGAGCAATGAGCAGTTCTTC.